The clone carrying this T cell receptor (beta chain) was observed a few times. As yet, its antigen is unknown. These data are taken from a study of OX40 agonist ivuxolimab in advanced cancers. Study information: Participants, approximately 81% male, averaged approximately 56 years of age, ranging from roughly 23 to 80. General study findings and limits: There was clonal expansion of CD4+ and CD8+ blood T cells by week 6 at 0.1 to 3.0 mg/kg.

Trimming removed 2 bases from V and 2 bases from J; junction bases left unmatched: 7. The CDR3 covers 16 residues. The table came from immunoSEQ multiplex PCR; TCRdb's copy has only in-frame clones and leaves some out. Seen here are approximately 69,000 clones, roughly 90% observed once, and the top ten hold 0.25% to 0.35%. Sequencing used CD4+ or CD8+ T cells sorted from blood, obtained in a trial of the OX40 agonist ivuxolimab. The gene calls are TRBV5-3 and TRBJ1-5, with 7 positions matching TRBD1. TRBV5-3 belongs to the ORF category, with a function that is uncertain. This receptor was taken from an adult with an advanced solid tumor such as melanoma, head and neck, liver or kidney cancer. The CDR3 sequence is CARSLRQGRGNQPQHF. In DNA form, the CDR3 reads TGTGCCAGAAGCTTAAGACAGGGAAGGGGCAATCAGCCCCAGCATTTT.